Each of the 11 T cell receptor beta chains below was sequenced from the same sample in a study of shared clonotypes between healthy human individuals. Using immunoSEQ multiplex PCR, the repertoire was profiled, and TCRdb retains in-frame clones only, with some absent. The sample lists fewer than 850,000 clones, 96% seen once, with less than 0.25% in the top ten. CD45RO-negative, CCR7-selected cells formed the naive CD8 fraction, which excluded terminally differentiated effector memory CD45RA+ cells. The sample consisted of naive CD8+ T cells sorted from blood. The receptors come from a man aged 30 to 39 in good health.

V is TRBV28 and J is TRBJ2-3; 7 positions match TRBD1. From germline, CDR1 is MDHEN and CDR2 SYDVKM. This CDR3 contains 14 residues. Trimming at V came to 7 bases and at J to 3 bases, leaving 7 bases not matched to a gene. Here the CDR3 reads CASNYRGPTDTQYF. CDR3 nucleotide sequence: TGTGCCAGCAACTACAGGGGACCGACAGATACGCAGTATTTT.

This clone was recorded only once. The chain uses TRBV7-9 and TRBJ2-1; 14 positions match TRBD2. This CDR3 comprises 15 residues. Trimming at V came to 3 bases and at J to 9 bases, leaving 4 bases not matched to a gene. Looked up from germline, CDR1 is SEHNR and CDR2 is FQNEAQ (reference sequence). DNA for the CDR3: TGTGCCAGCAGCTTTGGGACTAGCGGGAGTCCTGAGCAGTTCTTC. It specifies CASSFGTSGSPEQFF. The full variable domain, in which reference TRBV7-9 and TRBJ2-1 provide the parts outside the CDR3, is DTGVSQNPRHKITKRGQNVTFRCDPISEHNRLYWYRQTLGQGPEFLTYFQNEAQLEKSRLLSDRFSAERPKGSFSTLEIQRTEQGDSAMYLCASSFGTSGSPEQFFGPGTRLTVL.

The J gene is TRBJ2-7, the V gene TRBV7-3; possibly TRBD1 or TRBD2 for D (7 bases each). Trimming removed 8 bases at V and 4 bases at J, with 12 bases between. The CDR3 is 12 residues long. Germline assignment: CDR1 SGHTA and CDR2 FQGTGA. CDR3 amino acids: CASGRGPYEQYF. The CDR3 nucleotides read TGTGCCAGCGGGAGGGGGCCTTACGAGCAGTACTTC. The full variable domain, its missing parts supplied by reference TRBV7-3 and TRBJ2-7, is GAGVSQTPSNKVTEKGKYVELRCDPISGHTALYWYRQSLGQGPEFLIYFQGTGAADDSGLPNDRFFAVRPEGSVSTLKIQRTERGDSAVYLCASGRGPYEQYFGPGTRLTVT.

The rearrangement links TRBV29-1 to TRBJ2-7; TRBD2 agrees at 16 bases. The germline V gene has CDR1 SQVTM and CDR2 ANQGSEA. Trimming took 6 bases from V and 5 from J; bases not matched to a gene: 7. The CDR3 has 15 residues. This chain's CDR3 is CSVGSGLAGGNEQYF. The CDR3 DNA reads TGCAGCGTCGGTTCGGGACTAGCGGGAGGGAACGAGCAGTACTTC.

V is TRBV11-2 and J is TRBJ2-5; the match to TRBD2 covers 12 bases. The CDR3 contains 16 residues. CDR1 SGHAT and CDR2 FQNNGV come from the germline V gene. The trim removed 4 bases at V and 5 bases at J, leaving 8 bases unmatched. DNA of the CDR3: TGTGCCAGCAGCTCTCGACTAGCGGGAGACGGGGAGACCCAGTACTTC. Protein sequence: CASSSRLAGDGETQYF.

This clone was seen more than once but under ten times. The chain joins TRBV13 to TRBJ1-1; 9 nucleotides line up with TRBD1. The CDR3 sequence is 13 residues long. The V segment lost 5 bases and the J segment 7 bases; nucleotides outside the gene matches: 5. CDR1 PRHDT and CDR2 FYEKMQ come from the germline V gene (reference sequence). CDR3 region: CASSQGTGSEAFF. The CDR3, as DNA: TGTGCCAGCAGCCAGGGGACAGGGAGTGAAGCTTTCTTT.

The chain uses TRBV6-5 and TRBJ2-7; TRBD1 matches at 7 bases. This CDR3 spans 13 amino acids. The V gene end was trimmed by 6 bases and the J gene end by 3 bases; junction bases not matched to a gene: 5. Looked up from germline, CDR1 is MNHEY and CDR2 is SVGAGI. CDR3 residues: CASRPGTVYEQYF. The CDR3 region has the DNA TGTGCCAGCAGACCCGGGACAGTCTACGAGCAGTACTTC.

Remarks on this clone: The sample carries other DNA sequences with the same CDR3. The chain joins TRBV9 to TRBJ2-7, with a possible D match to TRBD1 (5 bases). V was pared by 2 bases and J by 4 bases, with 10 bases between. Looked up from germline, CDR1 is SGDLS and CDR2 is YYNGEE. This CDR3 has 13 amino acids. The DNA for the CDR3 is TGTGCCAGCAGCGTGGCAGGGAATTACGAGCAGTACTTC. Translation: CASSVAGNYEQYF.

V is TRBV6-1 and J is TRBJ2-6; the D is unclear. Germline V gives CDR1 MNHNS, CDR2 SASEGT. V dropped 3 bases and J dropped 4 bases, with 10 bases sitting between them. The length of the CDR3 is 15 residues. CDR3 residues: CASSDGGVGANVLTF. CDR3 sequence (DNA): TGTGCCAGCAGTGACGGTGGGGTAGGGGCCAACGTCCTGACTTTC.

The chain uses TRBV7-2 and TRBJ2-3, with D hard to call. Between the trimmed V and J ends, which lost 5 bases and 1 base, there was a span of 16 bases. This CDR3 contains 16 residues. From germline, CDR1 is SGHTA and CDR2 FQGNSA. CDR3 loop: CASSRSIPGGTDTQYF. The CDR3 DNA sequence: TGTGCCAGCAGCCGAAGTATACCTGGGGGCACAGATACGCAGTATTTT.

V and J are TRBV28 and TRBJ2-6; 14 bases match TRBD2. With V trimmed by 5 bases and J by 0 bases, 9 bases remained unmatched. This CDR3 has 20 amino acids. In germline, CDR1 is MDHEN, CDR2 SYDVKM. CDR3 sequence (DNA): TGTGCCAGCAGTCATATTGGGGGGACTAGCGGGAGCTCTGGGGCCAACGTCCTGACTTTC. This translates into CASSHIGGTSGSSGANVLTF.